The 11 T cell receptor beta chains reported below all come from one sample, sequenced in a study of human T cells and chemical hapten exposure. One entry per CDR3 protein, called by TCRdb with MiXCR from the RACE reads. The repertoire holds about 39,000 distinct CDR3 sequences, with approximately 11% as singletons. Time point in this sample: patch test 3, about 24 weeks after DPC sensitization. Noted treatment: therapeutic diphenylcyclopropenone sensitization with weekly scalp DPC. Unseparated into fractions, whole blood served as the source from which total RNA was extracted. This specimen consisted of whole blood, obtained in connection with sensitization to the hapten diphenylcyclopropenone (DPC). The receptors shown here come from a woman aged 40 to 55 with alopecia areata. Some clones in this sample may be carry-over from other donors' samples.

The V gene is TRBV11-2, the J gene TRBJ2-3, with a possible D match to TRBD2 (5 bases). CDR1 SGHAT and CDR2 FQNNGV come from the germline V gene. This CDR3 region has 14 residues. V was cut by 1 base and J by 6 bases, with 11 bases left in between. The DNA for the CDR3 is TGTGCCAGCAGCTTAGCGGTTCGGAGGGATACGCAGTATTTT. It yields the protein CASSLAVRRDTQYF.

This clonotype appeared a few times. The CDR3 DNA follows: TGTGCCAGCAGTTCCCGGAGTCAGACTAGCGGGAGGGGCCCATACAATGAGCAGTTCTTC. It codes for CASSSRSQTSGRGPYNEQFF. The chain is built from TRBV27 and TRBJ2-1, with TRBD2 matching over 14 bases. The junction had 15 bases not matched to a gene; V was cut back by 4 bases and J by 4 bases. Germline assignment: CDR1 MNHEY and CDR2 SMNVEV (reference sequence). The CDR3 has 20 amino acids.

V and J are TRBV7-3 and TRBJ2-1; TRBD1 is a possible D gene (6 bases). The CDR3 length is 13 residues. V lost 5 bases and J 5 bases, leaving 10 bases between the germline ends. The V gene's germline CDR1 is SGHTA and CDR2 FQGTGA. The CDR3 DNA is TGTGCCAGCAGCATCGGGACAAACAATGAGCAGTTCTTC. Translating gives CASSIGTNNEQFF.

This clonotype has a count of ten or more. V usage is TRBV20-1 and J usage is TRBJ2-2; 8 bases match TRBD2. Germline CDR1 is DFQATT and CDR2 is SNEGSKA (reference sequence). The V and J ends lost 3 bases and 4 bases, in that order; junction bases with no gene match: 10. The CDR3 has 16 amino acids. The CDR3 is CSASQGLAGRTGELFF. The CDR3 DNA is TGCAGTGCTAGTCAGGGGTTAGCGGGACGCACCGGGGAGCTGTTTTTT.

This clonotype was picked up many times. The gene calls are TRBV28 and TRBJ2-7; D remains ambiguous. CDR1 is MDHEN, CDR2 SYDVKM, per germline. The CDR3 totals 15 residues. The V end lost 6 bases, the J end lost 0 bases, and 15 bases lay between the germline ends. The CDR3 loop is CASRGSLGYSYEQYF. For the CDR3, the DNA is TGTGCCAGCAGGGGCTCACTTGGGTACTCCTACGAGCAGTACTTC.

This clonotype turned up a few times. The CDR3 region is CASSYTDTQYF. As DNA, the CDR3 is TGTGCCAGCAGTTACACAGATACGCAGTATTTT. The rearrangement uses TRBV28 and TRBJ2-3, with D hard to call. Germline V gene data show CDR1 as MDHEN and CDR2 as SYDVKM. V lost 4 bases to trimming and J lost 2 bases, with 1 base between them. The CDR3 consists of 11 residues.

The chain couples TRBV7-9 to TRBJ2-6; tentative D call: TRBD1 (6 bases). Germline assignment: CDR1 SEHNR and CDR2 FQNEAQ (reference sequence). V gave up 9 bases and J gave up 2 bases, with 20 bases separating them. This CDR3 region has 17 residues. CDR3 in DNA: TGTGCCAGAGACTCTCCGGGACAATTCCCTGGGGCCAACGTCCTGACTTTC. Translating it yields CARDSPGQFPGANVLTF.

The rearrangement joins TRBV5-6 to TRBJ2-7; D gene uncertain. This CDR3 contains 12 residues. Trimming cost V 3 bases and J 0 bases, with 4 bases left between them. Germline V gene data show CDR1 as SGHDT and CDR2 as YYEEEE. The CDR3 nucleotides read TGTGCCAGCAGCTCGAGCTCCTACGAGCAGTACTTC. Protein product: CASSSSSYEQYF.

DNA of the CDR3: TGTGCCAGCAGTTTGGGGCCAGGGAGGGGCACTGAAGCTTTCTTT. Translation: CASSLGPGRGTEAFF. The V call is TRBV28, the J call TRBJ1-1; tentatively, D is TRBD1 (5 bases). This CDR3 is 15 amino acids long. V was shortened by 3 bases and J by 4 bases, with 15 bases between the two germline ends. In germline, CDR1 is MDHEN, CDR2 SYDVKM.

This clonotype was seen many times. The chain couples TRBV10-3 to TRBJ2-7; D is perhaps TRBD1 (6 bases). The CDR3 has 12 residues. Trimming took 4 bases from V and 4 from J, leaving 8 bases between them. Germline CDR1 is ENHRY and CDR2 is SYGVKD. In DNA, the CDR3 is TGTGCCATCAGTGCACAGGGATACGAGCAGTACTTC. It yields the protein CAISAQGYEQYF.

The rearrangement uses TRBV20-1 and TRBJ2-4; D not certain. V lost 6 bases, J lost 0 bases, and 15 bases lay in between. Germline CDR1 is DFQATT and CDR2 is SNEGSKA (reference sequence). The CDR3 runs to 15 residues. DNA of the CDR3: TGCAGTGCGCCCGGTCAGCCACTAGCCAAAAACATTCAGTACTTC. Protein product: CSAPGQPLAKNIQYF.